The next 2 T cell receptor beta chains were all read from a single sample in a study of identical twins. TCRdb re-analysed the 5' RACE reads in MiXCR, keeping a single row per CDR3 protein. This sample has hundreds of thousands of distinct CDR3 sequences, with less than 7% found just once. Sequenced sample: naive T cells sorted from blood. These receptors all stem from a young man in good health.

This clonotype was counted between two and nine times. The chain uses TRBV14 and TRBJ2-1, with TRBD2 matching over 12 bases. CDR3 length equals 17 residues. Germline CDR1 reads SGHDN; CDR2 reads FVKESK. After removal of 4 bases from V and 6 bases from J, the junction contained 10 bases not matched to a gene. The CDR3 region has the DNA TGTGCCAGCAGCCCCTATCGACTAGCGGGAGCCCCCAATGAGCAGTTCTTC. This encodes CASSPYRLAGAPNEQFF.

In its sample, this clonotype was seen many times. CDR3 DNA sequence: TGTGCCAGCAGCTGGAGGACAGGCGTCAAGACGGCTTTCTTT. Its translation is CASSWRTGVKTAFF. This chain joins TRBV7-8 and TRBJ1-1; TRBD1 aligns across 7 bases. Per the germline V gene, CDR1 is SGHVS and CDR2 is FQNEAQ. The CDR3 length is 14 residues. The junction had 13 bases not matched to a gene; V was cut back by 4 bases and J by 11 bases.